The 9 T cell receptor beta chains in this list originate from one sample, sequenced in a study of metastatic and nonmetastatic thyroid tumors. Ahead of thyroid surgery, no patient had received treatment of any kind. TCRdb reprocessed the PCR reads using MiXCR. The table lists 50,000 to 70,000 clones, 4% to 4.5% of them singletons. Sequencing used blood. These receptors were obtained from a female donor with papillary thyroid cancer or a benign thyroid nodule (not recorded which). Some clones in this sample may be carry-over from other donors' samples.

The CDR3 bases are TGTGCCAGCTCACCAGAGCAGGGGCATATCAATCAGCCCCAGCATTTT. As protein: CASSPEQGHINQPQHF. The chain links TRBV18 to TRBJ1-5; a possible D gene is TRBD1 (6 bases). CDR3 length equals 16 residues. CDR1 is KGHSH and CDR2 is LQKENI in the germline V gene. Trimming took 2 bases from V and 3 from J, leaving 14 bases between them. Full variable domain (outside the CDR3, taken from reference TRBV18 and TRBJ1-5): NAGVMQNPRHLVRRRGQEARLRCSPMKGHSHVYWYRQLPEEGLKFMVYLQKENIIDESGMPKERFSAEFPKEGPSILRIQQVVRGDSAAYFCASSPEQGHINQPQHFGDGTRLSIL.

The V and J genes are TRBV6-1 and TRBJ2-3; 7 bases agree with TRBD2. The trim removed 7 bases at V and 10 bases at J, leaving 17 bases unmatched. This CDR3 has 15 residues. CDR1 is MNHNS and CDR2 is SASEGT in the germline V gene. The CDR3 protein is CASISSHASSGPQYF. The CDR3, as DNA: TGTGCCAGCATCTCATCCCATGCCTCTAGCGGTCCGCAGTATTTT.

At least ten counts were recorded for this clone. This sequence joins TRBV7-9 and TRBJ2-1; 7 bases are a match to TRBD2. There are 15 residues in the CDR3. Germline values: CDR1 SEHNR, CDR2 FQNEAQ (reference sequence). Trimming at V came to 11 bases and at J to 4 bases, leaving 14 bases not matched to a gene. CDR3 protein: CAWHPTPGLYNEQFF. Here the CDR3 DNA reads TGTGCCTGGCACCCGACGCCGGGACTATACAATGAGCAGTTCTTC. Based on the CDR3 plus reference TRBV7-9 and TRBJ2-1, the full variable domain is DTGVSQNPRHKITKRGQNVTFRCDPISEHNRLYWYRQTLGQGPEFLTYFQNEAQLEKSRLLSDRFSAERPKGSFSTLEIQRTEQGDSAMYLCAWHPTPGLYNEQFFGPGTRLTVL.

About this clone: Since the CDR3 does not end with the conserved phenylalanine or tryptophan, this likely comes from a read error. The V gene is TRBV12-3 or TRBV12-4, the J gene TRBJ2-5; D is perhaps TRBD1 or TRBD2 (5 bases each). The V and J ends lost 7 bases and 10 bases respectively, with 16 bases between them. This CDR3 is built from 12 residues. In nucleotides, the CDR3 is TGTGCCAGCACCGCCGACAGAGGGCGCCAGTACTCC. As protein: CASTADRGRQYS.

The chain joins TRBV18 to TRBJ1-1, with D perhaps TRBD1 (6 bases). This CDR3 has 14 residues. The ends were cut back, 1 base at V and 1 base at J, with 7 bases in the middle. CDR1 is KGHSH, CDR2 LQKENI, per germline. CDR3 amino acids: CASSPQGGNTEAFF. The CDR3, as DNA: TGTGCCAGCTCACCACAGGGGGGGAACACTGAAGCTTTCTTT.

This clone turned up a few times. V usage is TRBV27 and J usage is TRBJ1-2; D gene uncertain. V was clipped by 0 bases and J by 7 bases, with 12 bases between them. Germline V gene data show CDR1 as MNHEY and CDR2 as SMNVEV (reference sequence). The length of the CDR3 is 14 residues. Written as DNA, the CDR3 is TGTGCCAGCAGTTTATCACTGTCCGGGTGTGGCTACACCTTC. Translating it yields CASSLSLSGCGYTF.

Concerning this clone: The junction and the germline gene differ at one end; a read error may be behind it. The J gene is TRBJ2-7, the V gene TRBV4-1; D is perhaps TRBD2 (6 bases). The length of the CDR3 is 13 residues. The germline V gene encodes CDR1 MGHRA and CDR2 YSYEKL. In DNA, the CDR3 is TGCGCCAGCAGCCAAGATCCGACTAGTAGGCCACTATTC. It specifies CASSQDPTSRPLF.

This clone was picked up many times. The CDR3 DNA sequence: TGTGCCAGCAGTTTAACAGCAACTAATGAAAAACTGTTTTTT. Its translation is CASSLTATNEKLFF. The rearrangement links TRBV7-2 to TRBJ1-4; D remains ambiguous. Trimming removed 6 bases from V and 0 bases from J, with 8 bases in between. There are 14 residues in the CDR3. Germline CDR1 reads SGHTA; CDR2 reads FQGNSA.

The gene calls are TRBV11-3 and TRBJ1-1, with unresolved D. CDR3 length: 13 amino acids. V shed 4 bases and J shed 2 bases, with 8 bases lying between them. Germline V gives CDR1 SGHNT, CDR2 YENEEA. In DNA, the CDR3 is TGTGCCAGCAGCTCCTGGACTAACACTGAAGCTTTCTTT. Amino acid sequence: CASSSWTNTEAFF.